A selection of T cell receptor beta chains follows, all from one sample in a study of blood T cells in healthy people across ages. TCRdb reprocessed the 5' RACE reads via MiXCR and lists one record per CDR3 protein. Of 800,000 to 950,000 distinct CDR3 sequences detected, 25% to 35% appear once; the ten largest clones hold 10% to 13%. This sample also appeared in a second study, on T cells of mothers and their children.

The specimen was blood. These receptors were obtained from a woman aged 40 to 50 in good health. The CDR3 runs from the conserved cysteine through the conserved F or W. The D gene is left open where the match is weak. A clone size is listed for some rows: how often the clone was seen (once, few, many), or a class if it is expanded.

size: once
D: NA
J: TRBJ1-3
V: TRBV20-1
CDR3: CSAKAVRGSYSGNTIYF
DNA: TGCAGTGCCAAGGCTGTAAGGGGCAGCTACTCTGGAAACACCATATATTTT

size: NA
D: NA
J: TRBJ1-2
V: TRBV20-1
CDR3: CSASSGSGYGYIF
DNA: TGCAGTGCTAGCTCGGGGTCTGGCTATGGCTACATCTTC

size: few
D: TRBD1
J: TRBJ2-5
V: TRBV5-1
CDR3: CASSRGQKQETQYF
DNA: TGCGCCAGCAGCCGGGGACAGAAACAAGAGACCCAGTACTTC

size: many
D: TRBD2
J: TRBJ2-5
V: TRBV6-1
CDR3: CASSEIAGGQETQYF
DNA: TGTGCCAGCAGTGAGATAGCGGGGGGGCAAGAGACCCAGTACTTC

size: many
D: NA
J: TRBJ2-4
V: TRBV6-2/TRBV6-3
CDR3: CASSYPPGSKNIQYF
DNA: TGTGCCAGCAGTTACCCGCCGGGTTCCAAAAACATTCAGTACTTC

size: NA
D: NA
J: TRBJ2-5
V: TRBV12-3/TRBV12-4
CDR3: CASSLGCAETQHF
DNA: TGTGCCAGCAGTTTAGGGTGTGCAGAGACCCAGCACTTC

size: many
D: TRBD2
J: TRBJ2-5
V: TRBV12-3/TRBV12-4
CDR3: CASSLRLAGGQETQYF
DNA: TGTGCCAGCAGTTTGCGGCTAGCGGGGGGACAAGAGACCCAGTACTTC

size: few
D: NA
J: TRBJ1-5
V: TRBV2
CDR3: CASSEWGGQPQHF
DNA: TGTGCCAGCAGTGAATGGGGTGGTCAGCCCCAGCATTTT

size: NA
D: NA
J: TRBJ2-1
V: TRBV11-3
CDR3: CASSLVGGDLQWNEQFF
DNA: TGTGCCAGCAGCTTAGTAGGGGGGGACCTCCAATGGAATGAGCAGTTCTTC

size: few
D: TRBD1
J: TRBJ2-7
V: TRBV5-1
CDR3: CASSKLAGTGGNEQYF
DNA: TGCGCCAGCAGTAAACTGGCCGGGACAGGGGGCAACGAGCAGTACTTC

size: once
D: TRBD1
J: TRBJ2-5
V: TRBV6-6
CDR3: CASSLTPRDSHETQYF
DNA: TGTGCCAGCAGTCTTACTCCCCGGGACAGTCATGAGACCCAGTACTTC

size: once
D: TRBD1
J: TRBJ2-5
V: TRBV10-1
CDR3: CASNGQGATRSQETQYF
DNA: TGCGCCAGCAACGGACAGGGAGCCACCCGTTCTCAAGAGACCCAGTACTTC

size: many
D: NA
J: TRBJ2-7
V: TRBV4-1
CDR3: CASSQDSAITYEQYF
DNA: TGCGCCAGCAGCCAAGATTCTGCGATTACCTACGAGCAGTACTTC

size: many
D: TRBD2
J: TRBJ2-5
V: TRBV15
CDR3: CATSRGGYSGETQYF
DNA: TGTGCCACCAGCAGGGGAGGGTATTCGGGAGAGACCCAGTACTTC

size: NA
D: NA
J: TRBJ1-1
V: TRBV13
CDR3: CASSSQGRAGAFF
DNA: TGTGCCAGCAGCTCACAGGGAAGGGCAGGAGCTTTCTTT

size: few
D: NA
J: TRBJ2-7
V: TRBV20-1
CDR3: CSTPGRLFYEQYF
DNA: TGCAGTACTCCGGGACGTCTATTCTACGAGCAGTACTTC

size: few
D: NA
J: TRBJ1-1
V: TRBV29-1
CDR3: CGVAQGIGTEAFF
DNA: TGCGGCGTTGCACAGGGCATAGGGACTGAAGCTTTCTTT

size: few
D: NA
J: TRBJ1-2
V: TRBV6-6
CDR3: CASSMGGSGYTF
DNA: TGTGCCAGCAGTATGGGGGGTTCCGGCTACACCTTC

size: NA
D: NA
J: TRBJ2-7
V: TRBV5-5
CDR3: CASSLVQLSSYEQYF
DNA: TGTGCCAGCAGCTTGGTACAGCTGAGCTCCTACGAGCAGTACTTC

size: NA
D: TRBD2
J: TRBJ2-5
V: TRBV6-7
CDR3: CASSYDSGAETQYF
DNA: TGTGCCAGCAGTTACGATAGCGGGGCAGAGACCCAGTACTTC

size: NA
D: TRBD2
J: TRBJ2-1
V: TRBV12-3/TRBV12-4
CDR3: CASSWGGRHNEQFF
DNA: TGTGCCAGCAGTTGGGGCGGGAGGCACAATGAGCAGTTCTTC

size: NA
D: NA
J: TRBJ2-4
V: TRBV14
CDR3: CASSQDSRTKNIQYF
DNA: TGTGCCAGCAGCCAGGACAGCCGGACCAAAAACATTCAGTACTTC

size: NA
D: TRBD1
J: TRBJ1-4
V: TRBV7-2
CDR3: CASSPRQGNEKLFF
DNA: TGTGCCAGCAGCCCGAGACAGGGAAATGAAAAACTGTTTTTT

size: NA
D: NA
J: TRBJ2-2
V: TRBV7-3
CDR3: CASRLSGRTGELFF
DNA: TGTGCCAGCAGATTGTCGGGGCGCACCGGGGAGCTGTTTTTT

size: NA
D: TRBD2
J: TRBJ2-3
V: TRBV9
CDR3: CASRYSGRIDTQYF
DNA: TGTGCCAGCAGGTATAGCGGGCGAATAGATACGCAGTATTTT

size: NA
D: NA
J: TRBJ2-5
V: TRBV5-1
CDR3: CASSLVGTSRVGTQYF
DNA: TGCGCCAGCAGCTTGGTGGGCACTTCCCGGGTGGGGACCCAGTACTTC

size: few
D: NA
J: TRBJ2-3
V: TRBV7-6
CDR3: CASSSGTVGTDTQYF
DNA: TGTGCCAGCAGCTCAGGGACTGTTGGCACAGATACGCAGTATTTT

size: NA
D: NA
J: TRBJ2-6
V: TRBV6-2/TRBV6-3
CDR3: CASTGTVGANVLTF
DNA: TGTGCCAGCACGGGGACTGTAGGGGCCAACGTCCTGACTTTC

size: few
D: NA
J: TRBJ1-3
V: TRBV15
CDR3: CATSRDLPSGNTIYF
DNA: TGTGCCACCAGCAGAGATTTGCCATCTGGAAACACCATATATTTT

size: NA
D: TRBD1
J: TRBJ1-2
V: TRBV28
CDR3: CASTRDRWGYTF
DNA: TGTGCCAGCACCCGGGACAGGTGGGGCTACACCTTC

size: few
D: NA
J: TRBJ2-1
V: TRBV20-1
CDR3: CSAPPVQQEQFF
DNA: TGCAGTGCCCCACCAGTCCAACAGGAGCAGTTCTTC

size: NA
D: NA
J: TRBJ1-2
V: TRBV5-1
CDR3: CASSYTGQDPYGYTF
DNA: TGCGCCAGCAGTTACACGGGGCAGGACCCGTATGGCTACACCTTC

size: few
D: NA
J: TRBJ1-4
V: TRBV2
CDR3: CASSEGVWGPLEGLFF
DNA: TGTGCCAGCAGTGAAGGGGTGTGGGGGCCCCTGGAGGGTCTGTTTTTT

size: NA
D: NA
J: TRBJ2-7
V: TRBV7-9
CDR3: CASSSEKPQYF
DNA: TGTGCCAGCAGCTCGGAAAAACCGCAGTACTTC

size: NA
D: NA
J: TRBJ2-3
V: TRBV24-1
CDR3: CATSDFTGKAADTQYF
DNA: TGTGCCACCAGTGATTTCACAGGGAAGGCGGCAGATACGCAGTATTTT

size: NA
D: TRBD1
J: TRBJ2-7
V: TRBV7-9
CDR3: CASSLVGTGNPYEQYF
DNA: TGTGCCAGCAGCTTAGTCGGGACAGGGAATCCCTACGAGCAGTACTTC

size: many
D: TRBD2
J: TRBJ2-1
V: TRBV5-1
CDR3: CASSLGGLAGAHNEQFF
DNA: TGCGCCAGCAGCTTGGGGGGACTAGCGGGGGCCCACAATGAGCAGTTCTTC

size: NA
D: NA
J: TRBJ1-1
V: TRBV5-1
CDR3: CASSLATLQVNTEAFF
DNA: TGCGCCAGCAGCTTGGCTACCCTCCAGGTAAACACTGAAGCTTTCTTT

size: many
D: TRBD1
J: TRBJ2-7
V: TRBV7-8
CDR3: CASSSLTGQAYEQYF
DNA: TGTGCCAGCAGCTCGTTGACAGGGCAAGCCTACGAGCAGTACTTC

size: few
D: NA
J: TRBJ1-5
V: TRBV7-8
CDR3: CASSFMGGLNSNQPQHF
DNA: TGTGCCAGCAGCTTCATGGGGGGACTCAATAGCAATCAGCCCCAGCATTTT

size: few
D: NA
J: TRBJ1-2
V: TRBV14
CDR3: CASSQVILSGGGGYTF
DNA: TGTGCCAGCAGCCAAGTCATATTGAGTGGGGGAGGTGGCTACACCTTC

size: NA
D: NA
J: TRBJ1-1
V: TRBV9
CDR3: CASSVARTDTEVFF
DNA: TGTGCCAGCAGCGTAGCCAGGACGGACACTGAAGTTTTCTTT

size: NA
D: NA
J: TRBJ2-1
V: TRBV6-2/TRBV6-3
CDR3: CATSQVYNEQFF
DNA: TGTGCCACGTCCCAGGTCTACAATGAGCAGTTCTTC

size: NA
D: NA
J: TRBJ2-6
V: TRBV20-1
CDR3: CSARDDQGPGANVLTF
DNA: TGCAGTGCTAGAGATGATCAGGGGCCTGGGGCCAACGTCCTGACTTTC

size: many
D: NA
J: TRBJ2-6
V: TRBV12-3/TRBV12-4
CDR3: CASGIHRVSGANVLTF
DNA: TGTGCCAGCGGGATTCACAGGGTTTCTGGGGCCAACGTCCTGACTTTC

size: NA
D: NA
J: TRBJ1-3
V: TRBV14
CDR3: CASSPGTSGNTIYF
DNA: TGTGCCAGCAGCCCGGGGACCTCTGGAAACACCATATATTTT

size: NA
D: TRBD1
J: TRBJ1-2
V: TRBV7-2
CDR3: CASSFRVLTGGRRGYTF
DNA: TGTGCCAGCAGCTTTCGAGTCTTGACAGGGGGAAGACGTGGCTACACCTTC

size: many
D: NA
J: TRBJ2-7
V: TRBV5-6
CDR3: CASSYVGSIYEQYF
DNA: TGTGCCAGCAGCTACGTGGGTTCGATCTACGAGCAGTACTTC

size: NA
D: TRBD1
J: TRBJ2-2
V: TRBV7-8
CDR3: CASSVSGTGYTGELFF
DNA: TGTGCCAGCAGCGTCTCCGGGACAGGGTACACCGGGGAGCTGTTTTTT

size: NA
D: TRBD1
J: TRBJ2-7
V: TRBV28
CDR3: CASSSPRTGSSYEQYF
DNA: TGTGCCAGCAGTTCACCTCGGACAGGGAGCTCCTACGAGCAGTACTTC

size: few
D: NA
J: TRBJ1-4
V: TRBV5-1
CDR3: CASSPGGYGEKRFF
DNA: TGCGCCAGCAGCCCCGGGGGGTATGGTGAAAAACGGTTTTTT

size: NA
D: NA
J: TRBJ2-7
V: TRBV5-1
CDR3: CASAGPGEDEQYF
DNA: TGCGCCAGCGCTGGACCGGGAGAGGACGAGCAGTACTTC

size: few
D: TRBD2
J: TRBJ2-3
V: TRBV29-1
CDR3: CSVGTSATDTQYF
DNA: TGCAGCGTGGGCACTAGCGCCACAGATACGCAGTATTTT

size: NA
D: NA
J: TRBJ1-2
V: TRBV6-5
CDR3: CASSYSIGPGAYGYTF
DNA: TGTGCCAGCAGTTACTCGATAGGGCCCGGGGCCTATGGCTACACCTTC

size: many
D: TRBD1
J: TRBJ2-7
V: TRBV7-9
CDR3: CASSSDRGTYEQYF
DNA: TGTGCCAGCAGCTCCGACAGGGGGACCTACGAGCAGTACTTC

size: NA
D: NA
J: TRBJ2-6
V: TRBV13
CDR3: CASSFPPSSGANVLTF
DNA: TGTGCCAGCAGCTTCCCCCCTAGCTCTGGGGCCAACGTCCTGACTTTC

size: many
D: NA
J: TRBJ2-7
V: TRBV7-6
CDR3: CASSLDRSLEQYF
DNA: TGTGCCAGCAGCTTGGACAGATCCCTCGAGCAGTACTTC